Presented here are 19 T cell receptor beta chains from one specimen sequenced in a study of cytomegalovirus exposure and HLA in healthy donors. Method: immunoSEQ multiplex PCR; TCRdb's copy keeps in-frame clones and lacks some. This sample has about 58,000 clones, with 90% found just once. Sequencing was carried out using PBMCs. These receptors came from a man aged 18 to 29 in good health and CMV-seronegative.

The gene calls are TRBV7-8 and TRBJ1-4, with D possibly TRBD1 on 5 matching bases. Trimming stripped 5 bases from V and 5 bases from J, with 15 bases between. The CDR3 has 15 amino acids. Germline CDR1 SGHVS, CDR2 FQNEAQ. The CDR3 loop is CASSMTWTQNEKLFF. CDR3 nucleotides: TGTGCCAGCAGCATGACATGGACACAGAATGAAAAACTGTTTTTT.

The V gene is TRBV4-1, the J gene TRBJ2-7; the match to TRBD2 covers 11 bases. CDR1 and CDR2 from the germline V gene are MGHRA and YSYEKL. The CDR3 has 14 residues. With 4 bases clipped from V and 5 bases from J, the junction kept 4 bases outside the gene matches. CDR3: CASSPLAGAHEQYF. DNA of the CDR3: TGCGCCAGCAGCCCACTAGCGGGAGCTCACGAGCAGTACTTC.

This rearrangement joins TRBV7-6 to TRBJ2-3, with D maybe TRBD1 (5 bases). The CDR3 spans 15 residues. Between the trimmed V and J ends, which lost 5 bases and 0 bases, there was a span of 12 bases. Germline CDR1 SGHVS, CDR2 FNYEAQ. CDR3 sequence reads: CASSRTRGSTDTQYF. The CDR3 DNA reads as TGTGCCAGCAGCCGGACAAGGGGTAGCACAGATACGCAGTATTTT.

This chain uses TRBV28 with TRBJ1-4, with 7 positions matching TRBD1. Germline CDR1 is MDHEN and CDR2 is SYDVKM. This CDR3 contains 15 residues. Unmatched junction bases numbered 9, after V lost 6 bases and J lost 5 bases. CDR3 nucleotide sequence: TGTGCCAGCAGGGAAACTGGACAGGTCAATGAAAAACTGTTTTTT. It is translated as CASRETGQVNEKLFF.

This chain connects TRBV5-5 to TRBJ2-7; D possibly corresponds to TRBD2 (5 bases). The germline V gene has CDR1 SGHKS and CDR2 YYEKEE (reference sequence). This CDR3 is built from 15 residues. Trimming cost V 1 base and J 0 bases, with 11 bases left between them. Here the CDR3 reads CASSLFDTSSYEQYF. The CDR3 DNA follows: TGTGCCAGCAGCTTGTTTGACACTAGCTCCTACGAGCAGTACTTC.

CDR3 nucleotides: TGCGCCAGCAGCCGATTCGGATTAGCGGGAGAAACCTACGAGCAGTACTTC. As protein: CASSRFGLAGETYEQYF. The rearrangement uses TRBV5-1 and TRBJ2-7, with 9 bases matching TRBD2. Trimming took 4 bases from V and 2 from J; bases not matched to a gene: 13. The CDR3 is made up of 17 amino acids. Germline loops: CDR1 SGHRS, CDR2 YFSETQ.

The chain combines TRBV6-5 with TRBJ2-7, with 9 bases aligning to TRBD1. V dropped 4 bases and J dropped 4; count of bases not matched to a gene: 2. Germline V CDR1 and CDR2: MNHEY, SVGAGI. CDR3 size: 13 residues. This chain's CDR3 is CASSSDRGYEQYF. The CDR3, as DNA: TGTGCCAGCAGTTCGGACAGGGGATACGAGCAGTACTTC.

The rearrangement uses TRBV6-5 and TRBJ2-3, with D possibly TRBD1 on 5 matching bases. Germline CDR1 MNHEY, CDR2 SVGAGI. Trimming shortened V by 0 bases and J by 3 bases, and 7 bases separated the two germline ends. CDR3 length equals 14 residues. CDR3: CASSYSQGTDTQYF. The CDR3 DNA follows: TGTGCCAGCAGTTACTCGCAGGGAACAGATACGCAGTATTTT.

DNA for the CDR3: TGTGCCAGCAGAAAGTCGGACACCGGGGAGCTGTTTTTT. Protein product: CASRKSDTGELFF. V gene TRBV6-1 combines with J gene TRBJ2-2; D is unresolved. The germline V gene has CDR1 MNHNS and CDR2 SASEGT. CDR3 size: 13 residues. V lost 6 bases and J 3 bases, leaving 8 bases between the germline ends.

This chain links TRBV28 with TRBJ2-7, with 7 bases matching TRBD2. CDR3 length: 15 residues. The V gene end was trimmed by 1 base and the J gene end by 3 bases; junction bases not matched to a gene: 6. Per the germline V gene, CDR1 is MDHEN and CDR2 is SYDVKM. This chain's CDR3 is CASSLSPGLFYEQYF. CDR3 DNA: TGTGCCAGCAGTTTATCCCCGGGACTATTCTACGAGCAGTACTTC.

The genes are TRBV30 and TRBJ1-4; a possible D gene is TRBD1 (5 bases). CDR1 and CDR2 from the germline V gene are GTSNPN and SVGIG (reference sequence). Between the trimmed V and J ends, which lost 5 bases and 12 bases, there was a span of 10 bases. The CDR3 length is 10 residues. The CDR3 reads CAWGGQELFF. CDR3 nucleotide sequence: TGTGCCTGGGGCGGACAAGAACTGTTTTTT.

The rearrangement links TRBV6-5 to TRBJ1-1, with D maybe TRBD1 (5 bases). The CDR3 loop spans 12 amino acids. Trimming stripped 8 bases from V and 11 bases from J, with 18 bases between. Germline loops: CDR1 MNHEY, CDR2 SVGAGI. The CDR3 DNA reads TGTGCCAGCGGGGGGTCTTATCTCCTTGCTTTCTTT. It is translated as CASGGSYLLAFF.

This chain joins TRBV7-3 and TRBJ2-2; TRBD2 matches 7 bases. This CDR3 contains 16 residues. The J segment lost 6 bases and the V segment lost 4 bases, leaving 11 bases of the junction unmatched. CDR1 is SGHTA and CDR2 is FQGTGA in the germline V gene. CDR3 sequence (DNA): TGTGCCAGCAGCTCCAATTCACGGGAGGTAGCCGGGGAGCTGTTTTTT. Translation gives CASSSNSREVAGELFF.

The V and J genes are TRBV7-2 and TRBJ2-3, with D hard to call. Germline V lookup: CDR1 SGHTA, CDR2 FQGNSA. Trimming removed 1 base from V and 1 base from J, with 15 bases in between. This CDR3 is built from 17 residues. The DNA of the CDR3 is TGTGCCAGCAGCTTAGTTACCGGTAGTGTCGGCACAGATACGCAGTATTTT. It specifies CASSLVTGSVGTDTQYF.

The rearrangement uses TRBV15 and TRBJ1-5; 10 bases agree with TRBD1. The V gene's germline CDR1 is LNHNV and CDR2 YYDKDF (reference sequence). The CDR3 is 17 residues long. With 4 bases clipped from V and 3 bases from J, the junction kept 9 bases outside the gene matches. CDR3 nucleotide sequence: TGTGCCACCAGCATGTCAGTCGGGACAGGGGTCAATCAGCCCCAGCATTTT. Translated, it gives CATSMSVGTGVNQPQHF.

V gene TRBV18 combines with J gene TRBJ1-2, with TRBD1 matching over 7 bases. Per germline, CDR1 KGHSH and CDR2 LQKENI. The V gene end was trimmed by 3 bases and the J gene end by 4 bases; junction bases not matched to a gene: 8. This CDR3 has 15 amino acids. The CDR3 DNA reads as TGTGCCAGCTCACCTTCCCGGGACAGCGGCTATGGCTACACCTTC. Translated: CASSPSRDSGYGYTF.

The genes are TRBV30 and TRBJ2-5; possibly TRBD1 for D (5 bases). Germline CDR1 reads GTSNPN; CDR2 reads SVGIG (reference sequence). The CDR3 length is 13 residues. Deletions cut 2 bases from V and 0 bases from J, with 7 bases between. The CDR3 DNA is TGTGCCTGGAGTAGGGGAAACCAAGAGACCCAGTACTTC. Protein product: CAWSRGNQETQYF.

This clone was observed a single time. For the CDR3, the DNA is TGTGCCAGCAGTTTGCAGGGATACAATGAGCAGTTCTTC. Its translation: CASSLQGYNEQFF. The chain links TRBV28 to TRBJ2-1; a weak D match, TRBD1 (5 bases). CDR1 is MDHEN, CDR2 SYDVKM, per germline. V was pared by 3 bases and J by 4 bases, with 7 bases between. The CDR3 is 13 amino acids.

The chain joins TRBV5-1 to TRBJ2-1, with a possible D match to TRBD2 (6 bases). Germline V CDR1 and CDR2: SGHRS, YFSETQ. CDR3 size: 13 residues. V gave up 7 bases and J gave up 3 bases, with 11 bases separating them. The CDR3 region is CASRVGSYNEQFF. The CDR3 DNA reads TGCGCCAGCCGTGTCGGGAGCTACAATGAGCAGTTCTTC.